This T cell receptor (beta chain) was observed in a study of beta chain features in type 1 diabetes. Findings of the study overall: Researchers could not determine here whether HLA type influences TCRB rearrangement. Among patients, naive, central memory and Treg TCRB repertoires appeared more similar than among healthy donors.

Expressed TCRB transcripts were sequenced because the entire RNA isolate underwent reverse transcription. The repertoire was sequenced with immunoSEQ multiplex PCR; TCRdb's copy has only in-frame clones and lacks some. The sample holds 810,000 or so clones, 17% seen once. This clone was counted a few times. What it binds is not known. The sequenced sample was naive CD4+ T cells from blood. This sequence was found in a woman aged 18-30 years in good health.

The CDR3: CASSLSPGTGLVGELFF. The CDR3 nucleotides are TGTGCCAGCAGCCTCAGTCCCGGGACAGGGTTGGTCGGGGAGCTGTTTTTT. The rearrangement links TRBV5-6 to TRBJ2-2, with TRBD1 identical over 9 bases. CDR3 length: 17 residues. Germline V gene lookup returns CDR1 SGHDT and CDR2 YYEEEE. Trimming at V came to 4 bases and at J to 7 bases, leaving 14 bases not matched to a gene.